The 26 T cell receptor beta chains listed next were all sequenced from one sample in a study of blood T cell repertoires in COVID-19. This table comes from immunoSEQ multiplex PCR, and its TCRdb copy is limited to in-frame clones, with some not included. The sample has tens of thousands of clones, more than 75% seen once. Sequenced: peripheral blood. The receptor source for this set is a woman aged 60 to 75 with COVID-19, enrolled during active disease.

The chain uses TRBV27 and TRBJ1-3, with TRBD1 matching 8 bases. J gave up 2 bases and V 6 bases, and 6 bases lay outside the gene matches. Germline loops: CDR1 MNHEY, CDR2 SMNVEV (reference sequence). The CDR3 totals 15 residues. Here the CDR3 DNA reads TGTGCCAGCAGAGAGGACAGGGTTACTGGAAACACCATATATTTT. It specifies CASREDRVTGNTIYF.

CDR3 residues: CASSEYDRVGEAFF. The CDR3 DNA reads as TGTGCCAGCAGTGAATATGACAGGGTGGGTGAAGCTTTCTTT. The rearrangement links TRBV25-1 to TRBJ1-1; 7 bases are a match to TRBD1. CDR1 and CDR2 (germline): MGHDK, SYGVNS. After removal of 0 bases from V and 7 bases from J, the junction contained 5 bases not matched to a gene. This CDR3 has 14 amino acids.

The V and J genes are TRBV9 and TRBJ2-1; 11 bases match TRBD1. The germline V gene has CDR1 SGDLS and CDR2 YYNGEE. The junction had 6 bases not matched to a gene; V was cut back by 4 bases and J by 3 bases. This CDR3 has 16 residues. CDR3 coding DNA: TGTGCCAGCAGCCTAGGGGACAGGGGGATCTACAATGAGCAGTTCTTC. Amino acids: CASSLGDRGIYNEQFF.

V and J are TRBV21-1 and TRBJ2-4; the D call TRBD1 from the table was never checked on the DNA. TRBV21-1 is assigned pseudogene status. The CDR3 has 17 amino acids. The CDR3 DNA follows: TGTGCCAGCAGCAAAGGGTACACCAGGGTGGCCAAAAACATTCAGTACTTC. Translated: CASSKGYTRVAKNIQYF.

The rearrangement links TRBV5-4 to TRBJ2-1; 9 positions agree with TRBD2. Germline assignment: CDR1 SGHNT and CDR2 YYREEE (reference sequence). This CDR3 is 16 amino acids long. With 6 bases clipped from V and 1 base from J, the junction kept 8 bases outside the gene matches. The chain's CDR3 is CASTWGAGGSYNEQFF. In nucleotides, the CDR3 is TGTGCCAGCACCTGGGGGGCGGGAGGGTCCTACAATGAGCAGTTCTTC.

The rearrangement joins TRBV6-6 to TRBJ1-5, with D hard to call. The CDR3 has 16 residues. Germline CDR1 MNHNY, CDR2 SVGAGI (reference sequence). V was pared by 5 bases and J by 6 bases, with 20 bases between. CDR3 DNA sequence: TGTGCCAGCAGTCCCGGATCCGGCGGGGTTGGTCAGCCCCAGCATTTT. It specifies CASSPGSGGVGQPQHF.

The chain carries TRBV6-1 and TRBJ1-2, with D perhaps matching TRBD1 (5 bases). Germline V gene lookup returns CDR1 MNHNS and CDR2 SASEGT. The V and J ends lost 2 bases and 2 bases respectively, with 6 bases between them. CDR3 length equals 13 residues. CDR3 DNA: TGTGCCAGCAGTGAACCAGGGAACTATGGCTACACCTTC. This translates into CASSEPGNYGYTF.

This chain joins TRBV27 and TRBJ2-7; possibly TRBD2 for D (6 bases). V shed 0 bases and J shed 5 bases, with 8 bases lying between them. CDR1 is MNHEY, CDR2 SMNVEV, per germline (reference sequence). This CDR3 comprises 13 residues. The CDR3 is CASSLSEGNEQYF. The CDR3 DNA reads as TGTGCCAGCAGTTTATCGGAGGGTAACGAGCAGTACTTC.

The rearrangement uses TRBV19 and TRBJ1-1; unclear D gene. V was cut by 11 bases and J by 1 base, with 14 bases left in between. This CDR3 comprises 13 residues. Germline V CDR1 and CDR2: LNHDA, SQIVND (reference sequence). CDR3 nucleotide sequence: TGTGCCGCCCGCAAACAAGAGAACACTGAAGCTTTCTTT. Amino acids: CAARKQENTEAFF.

This chain uses TRBV7-8 with TRBJ1-2; D ambiguous. V dropped 5 bases and J dropped 0 bases, with 16 bases sitting between them. This CDR3 spans 16 amino acids. The germline V gene encodes CDR1 SGHVS and CDR2 FQNEAQ. This chain's CDR3 is CASSLGGRTANYGYTF. The DNA for the CDR3 is TGTGCCAGCAGCCTGGGAGGGAGGACGGCTAACTATGGCTACACCTTC.

The rearrangement links TRBV29-1 to TRBJ1-2, with a tentative D call TRBD1 (5 bases). This CDR3 contains 13 residues. Germline CDR1 is SQVTM and CDR2 is ANQGSEA. Trimming removed 3 bases at V and 8 bases at J, with 16 bases between. The CDR3 reads CSVDAGNLGGYTF. Written as DNA, the CDR3 is TGCAGCGTTGACGCAGGGAATCTAGGAGGCTACACCTTC.

The rearrangement joins TRBV15 to TRBJ2-6; 11 bases fit TRBD1. The ends lost 0 bases at V and 1 base at J; junction bases unmatched: 11. This CDR3 is 21 amino acids long. Per the germline V gene, CDR1 is LNHNV and CDR2 is YYDKDF (reference sequence). The CDR3 sequence: CATSRDPIWDRGVSGANVLTF. In DNA, the CDR3 is TGTGCCACCAGCAGAGATCCCATTTGGGACAGGGGGGTTTCTGGGGCCAACGTCCTGACTTTC.

This sequence joins TRBV30 and TRBJ2-7; no reliable D call. Trimming cost V 2 bases and J 4 bases, with 9 bases left between them. The CDR3 sequence is 12 residues long. Germline values: CDR1 GTSNPN, CDR2 SVGIG (reference sequence). In DNA, the CDR3 is TGTGCCTGGAGTCCTCCGACTTACGAGCAGTACTTC. It is translated as CAWSPPTYEQYF.

The rearrangement joins TRBV7-2 to TRBJ2-1, with 8 bases matching TRBD2. The V gene's germline CDR1 is SGHTA and CDR2 FQGNSA. Germline trimming cut 1 base from V and 7 bases from J; bases unmatched to any gene: 6. CDR3 length: 15 amino acids. The CDR3 DNA reads TGTGCCAGCAGCTTAGGACTAGCGCGTTGGAATGAGCAGTTCTTC. Protein sequence: CASSLGLARWNEQFF.

V gene TRBV25-1 combines with J gene TRBJ1-1; 9 positions agree with TRBD1. Per the germline V gene, CDR1 is MGHDK and CDR2 is SYGVNS. The CDR3 consists of 15 residues. J was trimmed by 0 bases and V by 6 bases; bases with no gene match: 5. This CDR3 reads CASRPDRGMNTEAFF. The CDR3 DNA is TGTGCCAGCAGACCCGACAGGGGGATGAACACTGAAGCTTTCTTT.

This rearrangement joins TRBV3-1 (or the pseudogene TRBV3-2) to TRBJ2-7; TRBD2 might be the D (5 bases). The CDR3 is 15 residues long. V dropped 4 bases and J dropped 0 bases, with 13 bases sitting between them. The germline CDR1 and CDR2 sequences are LGHDT and YNNKEL (reference sequence). The CDR3 DNA reads TGTGCCAGCAGCCCCTTGACGGGAAGCTCCTACGAGCAGTACTTC. It translates to CASSPLTGSSYEQYF.

V is TRBV6-5 and J is TRBJ2-7; weak D call: TRBD1 (7 bases). Per the germline V gene, CDR1 is MNHEY and CDR2 is SVGAGI. The CDR3 loop spans 15 amino acids. V gave up 0 bases and J gave up 2 bases, with 11 bases separating them. The CDR3 DNA follows: TGTGCCAGCAGTTACTCGCGGGACAGAGCCTACGAGCAGTACTTC. Its protein product is CASSYSRDRAYEQYF.

The CDR3 region is CASSILAGVRNEQFF. In DNA, the CDR3 is TGTGCCAGTAGTATTCTAGCGGGAGTAAGGAATGAGCAGTTCTTC. The V gene is TRBV19, the J gene TRBJ2-1, with 10 positions matching TRBD2. Trimming cost V 3 bases and J 7 bases; bases outside gene matches: 6. CDR3 length equals 15 residues. Germline CDR1 reads LNHDA; CDR2 reads SQIVND (reference sequence).

Only one count was recorded for this clone. The chain recombines TRBV18 with TRBJ2-2, with D maybe TRBD1 (5 bases). V was trimmed by 3 bases and J by 1 base, leaving 9 bases between them. The CDR3 covers 15 residues. Looked up from germline, CDR1 is KGHSH and CDR2 is LQKENI. CDR3 amino acids: CASSPGLQNTGELFF. In DNA, the CDR3 is TGTGCCAGCTCACCGGGGCTTCAGAACACCGGGGAGCTGTTTTTT. Complete variable domain (other parts from reference TRBV18 and TRBJ2-2): NAGVMQNPRHLVRRRGQEARLRCSPMKGHSHVYWYRQLPEEGLKFMVYLQKENIIDESGMPKERFSAEFPKEGPSILRIQQVVRGDSAAYFCASSPGLQNTGELFFGEGSRLTVL.

This chain connects TRBV28 to TRBJ1-2; D remains ambiguous. Trimming stripped 5 bases from V and 11 bases from J, with 15 bases between. In germline, CDR1 is MDHEN, CDR2 SYDVKM. CDR3 size: 12 residues. CDR3 sequence: CASSQKPSYYTF. CDR3 nucleotides: TGTGCCAGCAGTCAAAAGCCATCTTATTACACCTTC.

The chain joins TRBV21-1 to TRBJ2-2; the table's D call of TRBD2 was not tested on the DNA. TRBV21-1 is termed a pseudogene. The CDR3 loop spans 18 amino acids. The CDR3 sequence is CARTAWARTSENTGELFF. The CDR3 DNA is TGTGCCAGGACCGCCTGGGCCCGGACTAGCGAAAACACCGGGGAGCTGTTTTTT.

Regarding this clone: The junction differs from germline at one of its ends, possibly a read error. The chain couples TRBV7-7 to TRBJ1-4; D remains unclear. The CDR3 runs to 15 residues. The germline V gene encodes CDR1 SSHAT and CDR2 FNYEAQ (reference sequence). CDR3 sequence: CASSLVGGSGEKLFF. CDR3 bases: TGTGCTAGCAGCTTAGTCGGTGGGAGCGGTGAAAAACTGTTTTTT. Based on the CDR3 plus reference TRBV7-7 and TRBJ1-4, the full variable domain is GAGVSQSPRYKVTKRGQDVTLRCDPISSHATLYWYQQALGQGPEFLTYFNYEAQPDKSGLPSDRFSAERPEGSISTLTIQRTEQRDSAMYRCASSLVGGSGEKLFFGSGTQLSVL.

V and J are TRBV14 and TRBJ2-7; TRBD1 agrees at 10 bases. V gave up 5 bases and J gave up 1 base; unmatched junction bases: 5. The CDR3 has 15 amino acids. From germline, CDR1 is SGHDN and CDR2 FVKESK. The CDR3 sequence: CASSFGQGGSYEQYF. CDR3 in DNA: TGTGCCAGCAGCTTCGGACAGGGGGGATCCTACGAGCAGTACTTC.

This chain uses TRBV6-5 with TRBJ2-3; perhaps TRBD2 as D (6 bases). The CDR3 consists of 15 residues. CDR1 and CDR2 (germline): MNHEY, SVGAGI. V was shortened by 6 bases and J by 6 bases, with 19 bases between the two germline ends. As DNA, the CDR3 is TGTGCCAGCAGCGGACTCGGGGGAGGAGTGGATACGCAGTATTTT. Translating gives CASSGLGGGVDTQYF.

The chain employs TRBV9 and TRBJ2-5; possibly TRBD2 for D (6 bases). CDR1 and CDR2 from the germline V gene are SGDLS and YYNGEE. With 2 bases removed from V and 5 bases from J, the gap between germline ends came to 13 bases. The CDR3 covers 14 residues. The CDR3 loop reads CASSVREWSETQYF. For the CDR3, the DNA is TGTGCCAGCAGCGTCCGGGAGTGGTCGGAGACCCAGTACTTC.

J is TRBJ2-7 and V is TRBV5-6; D is perhaps TRBD2 (5 bases). Germline lookup yields CDR1 SGHDT and CDR2 YYEEEE. Trimming stripped 1 base from V and 1 base from J, with 15 bases between. The CDR3 contains 16 residues. CDR3 bases: TGTGCCAGCAGCTTGTCCGCCGGGGTAGTATCCTACGAGCAGTACTTC. This translates into CASSLSAGVVSYEQYF.